The rows below give T cell receptor beta chains drawn from one sample of a study of Graves' ophthalmopathy and Graves' hyperthyroidism. One entry per CDR3 protein results from TCRdb running MiXCR on the multiplex PCR reads. The table lists more than 550,000 distinct CDR3 sequences, about two fifths of them singletons. The sample consisted of peripheral blood. These receptors were taken from an adult man with Graves' ophthalmopathy. CDR3s include the opening cysteine and the closing phenylalanine or tryptophan. The D gene is left open where the match is weak. Expanded clones are given a class, and other clones once, few, many or no size at all.

>NA|TRBJ2-5|TRBV5-4|few
CASSLAQGFYDF
TGTGCCAGCAGCTTGGCTCAGGGTTTTTACGACTTC
>TRBD1|TRBJ2-2|TRBV15|NA
CATSGRTGGGGELFF
TGTGCCACCAGCGGAAGGACAGGCGGAGGCGGGGAGCTGTTTTTT
>NA|TRBJ1-4|TRBV20-1|NA
CSAMAGEKLFF
TGCAGTGCTATGGCCGGGGAAAAACTGTTTTTT
>TRBD1|TRBJ1-4|TRBV7-9|many
CASSSPDRDHEKLFF
TGTGCCAGCAGCTCGCCGGACAGGGATCATGAAAAACTGTTTTTT
>NA|TRBJ1-1|TRBV5-4|NA
CASSGPGVMNTEAFF
TGTGCCAGCAGCGGCCCCGGGGTGATGAACACTGAAGCTTTCTTT
>NA|TRBJ2-5|TRBV6-5|NA
CASSYSAAPLGETQYF
TGTGCCAGCAGTTACTCAGCGGCTCCACTGGGAGAGACCCAGTACTTC
>TRBD2|TRBJ2-5|TRBV2|NA
CASSPPRLAGGETQYF
TGTGCCAGCTCACCACCGCGACTAGCGGGAGGAGAGACCCAGTACTTC
>TRBD1|TRBJ1-2|TRBV27|few
CASTRGRGYGYTF
TGTGCCAGCACCAGGGGGCGCGGCTATGGCTACACCTTC
>NA|TRBJ2-7|TRBV20-1|few
CSARDTVSYEQYF
TGCAGTGCTAGAGATACTGTTTCCTACGAGCAGTACTTC
>NA|TRBJ2-2|TRBV5-1|NA
CASSPAAGDTGELFF
TGCGCCAGCAGCCCTGCAGCAGGGGACACCGGGGAGCTGTTTTTT
>NA|TRBJ1-6|TRBV10-3|many
CAISGTGHNSPLHF
TGTGCCATCAGTGGAACAGGACACAATTCACCCCTCCACTTT
>TRBD1|TRBJ1-5|TRBV2|few
CASSWGQQPQHF
TGTGCCAGCAGTTGGGGACAGCAGCCCCAGCATTTT
>NA|TRBJ1-6|TRBV4-2|many
CASSQDLRGRWSPLHF
TGTGCCAGCAGCCAAGATTTGCGGGGGCGGTGGTCACCCCTCCACTTT
>TRBD1|TRBJ2-5|TRBV2|NA
CASTLAGGAGQPQYF
TGTGCCAGCACCCTGGCAGGGGGCGCCGGACAGCCCCAGTACTTC
>NA|TRBJ1-6|TRBV19|NA
CASRKTGNSPLHF
TGTGCCAGCCGAAAGACGGGAAATTCACCCCTCCACTTT
>NA|TRBJ1-1|TRBV7-2|few
CASSLARGIEAFF
TGTGCCAGCAGCTTAGCTCGGGGTATTGAAGCTTTCTTT
>NA|TRBJ2-7|TRBV11-2|few
CASRGYVEQYF
TGTGCCAGCAGAGGTTACGTCGAGCAGTACTTC
>TRBD1|TRBJ1-5|TRBV7-9|NA
CASSGQGTGGRGNQPQHF
TGTGCCAGCAGCGGACAGGGGACAGGGGGACGGGGCAATCAGCCCCAGCATTTT
>NA|TRBJ2-7|TRBV20-1|few
CSARERTQPYEQYF
TGCAGTGCTAGAGAGAGGACTCAACCCTACGAGCAGTACTTC
>NA|TRBJ1-6|TRBV7-2|NA
CASSAPDSARLHF
TGTGCCAGCAGCGCCCCGGACAGCGCACGCCTCCACTTT
>NA|TRBJ2-5|TRBV29-1|NA
CSREAETQYF
TGCAGCCGAGAGGCAGAGACCCAGTACTTC
>TRBD1|TRBJ2-2|TRBV5-6|NA
CASSWDRGTGELFF
TGTGCCAGCAGCTGGGACAGGGGTACCGGGGAGCTGTTTTTT
>NA|TRBJ2-7|TRBV6-5|NA
CASSYSIEQGMGYEQYF
TGTGCCAGCAGTTACTCGATTGAGCAGGGGATGGGCTACGAGCAGTACTTC
>TRBD1|TRBJ2-7|TRBV10-2|NA
CASVPGTGDEQYF
TGCGCCAGCGTTCCCGGGACAGGGGACGAGCAGTACTTC
>TRBD2|TRBJ2-6|TRBV7-3|many
CASSFPGLAGDSGANVLTF
TGTGCCAGCAGCTTCCCCGGACTAGCGGGAGACTCTGGGGCCAACGTCCTGACTTTC
>TRBD1|TRBJ1-6|TRBV7-9|many
CASSVDDGTVYNSPLHF
TGTGCCAGCAGCGTAGACGACGGGACAGTTTATAATTCACCCCTCCACTTT
>NA|TRBJ1-2|TRBV12-3/TRBV12-4|many
CASSLRIYGYTF
TGTGCCAGCAGTTTAAGGATCTATGGCTACACCTTC
>NA|TRBJ2-7|TRBV7-2|many
CASSLRDGPYEQYF
TGTGCCAGCAGCTTAAGGGACGGACCCTACGAGCAGTACTTC
>NA|TRBJ2-2|TRBV12-3/TRBV12-4|few
CASSPLGGELFF
TGTGCCAGCAGTCCGTTAGGCGGGGAGCTGTTTTTT
>TRBD2|TRBJ2-5|TRBV5-1|NA
CASSLTGGVQETQYF
TGCGCCAGCAGCTTGACCGGGGGGGTGCAAGAGACCCAGTACTTC
>TRBD1|TRBJ1-1|TRBV29-1|NA
CSLPGQGSRNTEAFF
TGCAGCTTGCCGGGACAGGGGAGTAGGAACACTGAAGCTTTCTTT
>TRBD2|TRBJ2-4|TRBV11-2|NA
CASSLRRRAGSGNIQYF
TGTGCCAGCAGCTTAAGGCGTCGAGCGGGGAGTGGGAACATTCAGTACTTC
>NA|TRBJ2-2|TRBV11-2|NA
CASKIADYTNTGELFF
TGTGCCAGCAAGATTGCGGACTATACGAACACCGGGGAGCTGTTTTTT
>TRBD1|TRBJ1-6|TRBV10-2|NA
CASTRQGNSPLHF
TGCGCCAGCACCCGACAGGGTAATTCACCCCTCCACTTT
>NA|TRBJ1-4|TRBV11-3|many
CASSLAARVNEKLFF
TGTGCCAGCAGCTTAGCTGCCAGGGTAAACGAAAAACTGTTTTTT
>NA|TRBJ2-2|TRBV20-1|few
CSARAGVGMVGELFF
TGCAGTGCTAGAGCGGGAGTCGGCATGGTCGGGGAGCTGTTTTTT
>TRBD1|TRBJ1-1|TRBV19|NA
CASSNRGAAFF
TGTGCCAGTAGTAACAGGGGGGCAGCTTTCTTT
>NA|TRBJ2-6|TRBV11-3|few
CASSLTVWSSGANVLTF
TGTGCCAGCAGTCTTACCGTCTGGTCTTCTGGGGCCAACGTCCTGACTTTC
>NA|TRBJ2-2|TRBV5-6|many
CASSFPTGELFF
TGTGCCAGCAGCTTCCCCACCGGGGAGCTGTTTTTT
>NA|TRBJ1-4|TRBV12-3/TRBV12-4|few
CASTFWAENEKLFF
TGTGCCAGCACTTTCTGGGCGGAGAATGAAAAACTGTTTTTT
>NA|TRBJ1-2|TRBV13|many
CASREALGPNLGDGYTF
TGTGCCAGCAGGGAGGCTCTTGGGCCCAACCTGGGAGATGGCTACACCTTC
>TRBD1|TRBJ1-2|TRBV5-1|many
CASSLLGGQNYGYTF
TGCGCCAGCAGCCTACTTGGGGGACAGAACTATGGCTACACCTTC
>NA|TRBJ2-1|TRBV9|NA
CASRGDSNEQFF
TGTGCCAGCAGGGGGGATAGTAATGAGCAGTTCTTC
>NA|TRBJ1-4|TRBV7-2|NA
CASSQGLGLYEKLFF
TGCGCCAGCAGCCAAGGACTGGGGTTATATGAAAAACTGTTTTTT
>NA|TRBJ1-2|TRBV10-3|NA
CAISNDLFYGYTF
TGTGCCATCAGTAACGACCTTTTCTATGGCTACACCTTC
>NA|TRBJ2-5|TRBV20-1|NA
CSARSGLAETQYF
TGCAGTGCTAGATCGGGTCTAGCGGAGACCCAGTACTTC
>NA|TRBJ1-6|TRBV11-2|NA
CASSRVAVGISPLHF
TGTGCCAGCAGCAGAGTAGCAGTTGGGATCTCACCCCTCCACTTT
>TRBD2|TRBJ2-2|TRBV29-1|NA
CSVERLAGGTGELFF
TGCAGCGTTGAACGGCTAGCGGGAGGGACCGGGGAGCTGTTTTTT
>NA|TRBJ1-1|TRBV2|once
CASSDLGSTEAFF
TGTGCCAGCAGTGATCTGGGGAGCACTGAAGCTTTCTTT
>NA|TRBJ1-3|TRBV3-1|NA
CASRRTASGNTIYF
TGTGCCAGCAGGAGGACTGCCTCTGGAAACACCATATATTTT
>NA|TRBJ1-6|TRBV7-8|many
CASSLEGQISPLHF
TGTGCCAGCAGCTTAGAGGGGCAGATTTCACCCCTCCACTTT
>TRBD1|TRBJ1-6|TRBV11-3|NA
CASSLVAGGASPLHF
TGTGCCAGCAGCTTAGTTGCAGGGGGCGCTTCACCCCTCCACTTT